A single T cell receptor (beta chain) is shown here with its context. As yet, its antigen is unknown. TCRdb redid the calling of the 5' RACE reads with MiXCR, one entry per CDR3 protein. The data show about 470,000 distinct CDR3 sequences, with around 24% seen just once and around 3% held by the top ten. The sample belongs to a study of identical twins. The study, taken as a whole, reports: Monozygotic twins shared more out-of-frame TCR alpha than recombination models predicted. The abundant beta clonotypes from cord blood had fewer insertions, and memory repertoires had none of this.

CDR3 length: 12 residues. The germline V gene has CDR1 SGHRS and CDR2 YFSETQ. The ends were cut back, 6 bases at V and 10 bases at J, with 14 bases in the middle. This same sample was also taken into another study, of T cells expressing NK-cell markers. That investigation notes: Each TCR beta repertoire originated in sorted T cells that were CD3+CD56+NKG2C+, CD3+CD56+NKG2C- or CD3+CD56-NKG2C+.

Sequenced sample: CD4+ T cells sorted from blood. V usage is TRBV5-1 and J usage is TRBJ2-1; D may match TRBD1 or TRBD2 (5 bases each). The receptor was isolated from a woman younger than 35 in good health. CDR3 in DNA: TGCGCCAGCACCTTTGCTGGGGGAGAGCAGTTCTTC. Encoded protein: CASTFAGGEQFF.